Listed below are T cell receptor beta chains from one sample, sequenced in a study of T cells in Graves' hyperthyroidism and ophthalmopathy. TCRdb independently ran MiXCR on the multiplex PCR reads; one entry per CDR3 protein. The sample has about 200,000 distinct CDR3 sequences; around 19% are singletons. Sequencing was carried out using blood. All receptors derive from a man in his forties or fifties with Graves' hyperthyroidism. Each CDR3 is given with its conserved first and last residue. D genes are given only for firm matches. Expanded clones get a size class; other rows say once, few or many, or leave the size out.

size: -; D: TRBD1; V: TRBV5-1; J: TRBJ2-2; CDR3: CASSPGGTGTTGELFF; DNA: TGCGCCAGCAGCCCCGGGGGGACAGGGACCACCGGGGAGCTGTTTTTT
size: few; D: -; V: TRBV7-9; J: TRBJ2-7; CDR3: CASSHRGLYEQYF; DNA: TGTGCCAGCAGCCATAGAGGACTCTACGAGCAGTACTTC
size: -; D: TRBD2; V: TRBV24-1; J: TRBJ2-1; CDR3: CATSDSRRGDDEQFF; DNA: TGTGCCACCAGTGACTCGCGACGGGGGGATGATGAGCAGTTCTTC
size: few; D: -; V: TRBV5-1; J: TRBJ2-6; CDR3: CASSFLDTGLFSGANVLTF; DNA: TGCGCCAGCAGCTTCCTAGACACAGGCCTTTTCTCTGGGGCCAACGTCCTGACTTTC
size: many; D: -; V: TRBV20-1; J: TRBJ1-1; CDR3: CSGKGGNTEAFF; DNA: TGCAGTGGTAAAGGGGGGAACACTGAAGCTTTCTTT
size: many; D: -; V: TRBV4-2; J: TRBJ1-1; CDR3: CASSRQTRGSTEAFF; DNA: TGTGCCAGCAGCCGACAGACACGAGGGAGCACTGAAGCTTTCTTT
size: many; D: -; V: TRBV7-3; J: TRBJ1-1; CDR3: CASSRQMNTEAFF; DNA: TGTGCCAGCAGCCGCCAGATGAACACTGAAGCTTTCTTT
size: many; D: TRBD1; V: TRBV6-2/TRBV6-3; J: TRBJ1-5; CDR3: CASSPRRTGFNQPQHF; DNA: TGTGCCAGCAGCCCACGGCGGACAGGGTTCAATCAGCCCCAGCATTTT
size: -; D: -; V: TRBV7-9; J: TRBJ2-3; CDR3: CASSPGVADSTDTQYF; DNA: TGTGCCAGCAGTCCTGGGGTAGCGGATAGCACAGATACGCAGTATTTT
size: few; D: -; V: TRBV10-1; J: TRBJ2-2; CDR3: CASSESGRAGELFF; DNA: TGCGCCAGCAGTGAGTCTGGTCGGGCCGGGGAGCTGTTTTTT
size: -; D: -; V: TRBV2; J: TRBJ1-2; CDR3: CASSRTPYGYTF; DNA: TGTGCCAGCAGTAGGACACCCTATGGCTACACCTTC
size: -; D: TRBD1; V: TRBV29-1; J: TRBJ1-2; CDR3: CSVPTGASYGYTF; DNA: TGCAGCGTTCCTACAGGGGCGTCCTATGGCTACACCTTC
size: many; D: -; V: TRBV30; J: TRBJ1-1; CDR3: CAWSRSHLNTEAFF; DNA: TGTGCCTGGAGTAGGTCCCACCTGAACACTGAAGCTTTCTTT
size: few; D: -; V: TRBV12-3/TRBV12-4; J: TRBJ1-5; CDR3: CASSSLRQPQHF; DNA: TGTGCCAGCAGTTCCCTCAGGCAGCCCCAGCATTTT
size: many; D: -; V: TRBV9; J: TRBJ2-3; CDR3: CASSVGVGTDTQYF; DNA: TGTGCCAGCAGCGTTGGGGTGGGGACAGATACGCAGTATTTT
size: -; D: -; V: TRBV25-1; J: TRBJ1-6; CDR3: CASRATVFSYNSPLHF; DNA: TGTGCCAGCAGAGCAACAGTATTCTCCTATAATTCACCCCTCCACTTT
size: few; D: TRBD1; V: TRBV24-1; J: TRBJ2-1; CDR3: CATQGTGGANEQFF; DNA: TGTGCCACCCAAGGGACAGGGGGGGCCAATGAGCAGTTCTTC
size: many; D: -; V: TRBV2; J: TRBJ2-7; CDR3: CASRRQSYEQYF; DNA: TGTGCCAGCAGACGACAGTCCTACGAGCAGTACTTC
size: medium-sized; D: TRBD1; V: TRBV7-6; J: TRBJ2-7; CDR3: CASSFGTGTYEQYF; DNA: TGTGCCAGCAGCTTTGGGACAGGGACCTACGAGCAGTACTTC
size: -; D: -; V: TRBV3-1; J: TRBJ2-7; CDR3: CASSQGGTNYEQYF; DNA: TGTGCCAGCAGCCAAGGGGGGACCAACTACGAGCAGTACTTC
size: many; D: TRBD1; V: TRBV6-1; J: TRBJ2-7; CDR3: CASSLRDRGPYEQYF; DNA: TGTGCCAGCAGTCTCCGAGACAGGGGTCCGTACGAGCAGTACTTC
size: few; D: -; V: TRBV6-1; J: TRBJ2-1; CDR3: CASRRHSEGHEQFF; DNA: TGTGCCAGCAGGCGACATAGCGAGGGGCATGAGCAGTTCTTC
size: -; D: TRBD1; V: TRBV5-1; J: TRBJ2-5; CDR3: CASSSPRQGACETQYF; DNA: TGCGCCAGCAGCTCGCCGAGACAGGGGGCATGTGAGACCCAGTACTTC
size: few; D: -; V: TRBV13; J: TRBJ1-1; CDR3: CASSKPTGEAFF; DNA: TGTGCCAGCAGCAAACCGACAGGTGAAGCTTTCTTT
size: -; D: -; V: TRBV19; J: TRBJ2-1; CDR3: CATGGKGEFF; DNA: TGTGCCACAGGCGGGAAAGGGGAGTTCTTC
size: many; D: -; V: TRBV2; J: TRBJ1-2; CDR3: CASSERILDYGYTF; DNA: TGTGCCAGCAGTGAGCGGATCCTCGACTATGGCTACACCTTC
size: many; D: TRBD2; V: TRBV5-4; J: TRBJ2-1; CDR3: CASREGLAGGLYNEQFF; DNA: TGTGCCAGCAGAGAGGGACTAGCGGGGGGTTTGTACAATGAGCAGTTCTTC
size: -; D: TRBD1; V: TRBV6-5; J: TRBJ2-7; CDR3: CASSYSGGGTGERYEQYF; DNA: TGTGCCAGCAGTTACTCGGGAGGGGGGACAGGGGAGCGATACGAGCAGTACTTC
size: few; D: -; V: TRBV6-2/TRBV6-3; J: TRBJ1-5; CDR3: CASSDWLLPQHF; DNA: TGTGCCAGCAGTGACTGGTTGCTGCCCCAGCATTTT
size: few; D: -; V: TRBV10-3; J: TRBJ2-3; CDR3: CAISDSRGTADTQYF; DNA: TGTGCCATCAGTGATTCGAGGGGAACGGCAGATACGCAGTATTTT
size: many; D: -; V: TRBV6-1; J: TRBJ1-4; CDR3: CASSAVGTVKKLFF; DNA: TGTGCCAGCAGTGCGGTAGGGACGGTGAAAAAACTGTTTTTT
size: many; D: -; V: TRBV7-2; J: TRBJ2-7; CDR3: CASSLQDSTYEQYF; DNA: TGTGCCAGCAGCTTGCAAGACAGTACCTACGAGCAGTACTTC
size: -; D: -; V: TRBV19; J: TRBJ1-1; CDR3: CASSITENTEAFF; DNA: TGTGCCAGTAGTATAACGGAGAACACTGAAGCTTTCTTT
size: once; D: TRBD2; V: TRBV4-2; J: TRBJ2-1; CDR3: CASSQRLAGRDEQFF; DNA: TGTGCCAGCAGCCAGCGACTAGCGGGCAGGGATGAGCAGTTCTTC
size: many; D: -; V: TRBV6-2/TRBV6-3; J: TRBJ2-2; CDR3: CASSSLVVGELFF; DNA: TGTGCCAGCAGTTCGTTAGTGGTCGGGGAGCTGTTTTTT
size: few; D: TRBD1; V: TRBV20-1; J: TRBJ1-5; CDR3: CSALPGQGAWGVNQPQHF; DNA: TGCAGTGCTCTTCCGGGACAGGGGGCCTGGGGTGTCAATCAGCCCCAGCATTTT
size: many; D: TRBD2; V: TRBV5-4; J: TRBJ2-1; CDR3: CASSLASGSSYNEQFF; DNA: TGTGCCAGCAGCTTGGCTAGCGGAAGCTCCTACAATGAGCAGTTCTTC
size: many; D: -; V: TRBV7-2; J: TRBJ1-6; CDR3: CASSSRALSSLHF; DNA: TGTGCCAGCAGCTCCCGGGCCTTATCGTCCCTCCACTTT